What follows are 3 T cell receptor beta chains derived from one specimen sequenced in a study of control samples from healthy donors and cancer patients. This table comes from immunoSEQ multiplex PCR, and its TCRdb copy is limited to in-frame clones, with some not included. The data contain 110,000 to 150,000 clones, 80% to 95% of them seen just once; the ten biggest clones take up about 11%. Material: blood. The receptors stem from a man aged 25 to 40 in good health.

The count of this clone is one. The chain couples TRBV6-6 to TRBJ2-6, with 9 bases identical to TRBD1. The CDR3 is 18 amino acids. J was trimmed by 3 bases and V by 5 bases; bases with no gene match: 11. Germline CDR1 reads MNHNY; CDR2 reads SVGAGI (reference sequence). CDR3 bases: TGTGCCAGCAGTCCAACGGGACAGGGTGGAGGTGGGGCCAACGTCCTGACTTTC. Encoded protein: CASSPTGQGGGGANVLTF.

The chain recombines TRBV24-1 with TRBJ2-1, with D possibly matching TRBD2 (6 bases). CDR3 length equals 14 residues. The V and J ends lost 8 bases and 0 bases respectively, with 10 bases between them. Germline-derived CDR1 and CDR2 are KGHDR and SFDVKD. DNA of the CDR3: TGTGCCACCAAGCGGGCTGGCTCCTACAATGAGCAGTTCTTC. Amino acid sequence: CATKRAGSYNEQFF.

The genes are TRBV7-2 and TRBJ2-3; D not resolved. The CDR3 length is 12 residues. V was shortened by 2 bases and J by 6 bases, with 6 bases between the two germline ends. Germline V CDR1 and CDR2: SGHTA, FQGNSA. CDR3: CASSLFMDTQYF. For the CDR3, the DNA is TGTGCCAGCAGCTTATTTATGGATACGCAGTATTTT.